The following is a T cell receptor (beta chain) sequence with its context. Its antigen remains unidentified. This sample stems from a study of T-cell reconstitution after alpha-beta-depleted transplantation in children. Whole-study findings and limits: Reportedly, alpha-beta T cells present about two months post-transplant originated from several hundred expanded clones of graft origin. Once a year had passed after transplant, T-cell counts and diversity came mostly from newly produced T cells.

The CDR3 is 19 amino acids. The ends were cut back, 2 bases at V and 2 bases at J, with 25 bases in the middle. Germline V gene sequence: CDR1 SGHRS, CDR2 YFSETQ. It was with unique molecular identifiers that the TCRbeta library was prepared. TCRdb re-analysed the PCR reads in MiXCR, keeping a single row per CDR3 protein. The sample lists approximately 520,000 distinct CDR3 sequences, roughly 10% occurring once. This chain connects TRBV5-1 to TRBJ2-5; D may correspond to TRBD1 or TRBD2 (7 bases each). The source was PBMCs, mostly from graft donor cells, collected 180 days after TCRalphabeta/CD19-depleted stem cell transplant. The source of this sequence is a female patient aged 2-10 years who had a stem cell transplant for aplastic anemia, so the T cells may come from the graft donor. For the CDR3, the DNA is TGCGCCAGCAGCTTTGGGTCGTGGGGGACAGCGGGACCTCAAGAGACCCAGTACTTC. This sequence encodes CASSFGSWGTAGPQETQYF.